This T cell receptor (beta chain) was recovered during a study of cytomegalovirus exposure and HLA in healthy donors. Study-level findings and limits: The dataset shows that most TCR sequences were rare, while some public TCRs occurred in many donors. Altogether, 160 or so TCR beta chains were recorded as cytomegalovirus-associated.

V was clipped by 4 bases and J by 8 bases, with 17 bases between them. This CDR3 spans 14 amino acids. Germline V CDR1 and CDR2: LGHNA, YSLEER. A roughly 120-subject validation cohort, separate from the approximately 720-subject first cohort, supplied the donors. Using immunoSEQ multiplex PCR, the repertoire was profiled, and TCRdb retains in-frame clones only, with some absent. The sample includes roughly 50,000 clones, over 85% of them seen just once. In regard to this clone: The antigen is unknown.

Input material: PBMCs. V usage is TRBV4-3 and J usage is TRBJ1-1; the D is unclear. This clonotype was sampled from a young man in good health and CMV-seronegative. The CDR3 here is CASSRGLETREAFF. The CDR3 region has the DNA TGCGCCAGCAGCCGTGGACTTGAGACAAGAGAAGCTTTCTTT.